This TCR beta chain was recovered during a study of shared clonotypes between healthy human individuals. Trimming removed 4 bases from V and 4 bases from J; junction bases left unmatched: 9. This CDR3 contains 15 residues. The germline V gene encodes CDR1 SGHRS and CDR2 YFSETQ. Profiling relied on immunoSEQ multiplex PCR, and the TCRdb table lists in-frame clones only, not all of them. The sample lists around 1.9 million clones; about 92% were seen once. Naive CD8 cells, CD45RO-negative and positively selected for CCR7, excluded terminally differentiated effector memory CD45RA+ cells. This chain links TRBV5-1 with TRBJ1-1, with 8 bases fitting TRBD1. This TCR derives from a man between 18 and 29 years old in good health. Some clones in this sample may be carry-over from other donors' samples. Sequenced input: naive CD8+ T cells from PBMCs. The CDR3 sequence is CASSRKTGTGTEAFF. The CDR3 DNA reads TGCGCCAGCAGCCGCAAAACCGGGACAGGCACTGAAGCTTTCTTT.